A selection of T cell receptor beta chains follows, all from one sample in a study of beta chain features in type 1 diabetes. Assay: immunoSEQ multiplex PCR; the TCRdb copy retains only in-frame clones and omits some. Among 600,000 to 700,000 clones listed, roughly 12% were seen once. Sequences were obtained from naive CD4+ T cells from blood. The receptors originated from a man aged 25 to 40 with type 1 diabetes. CDR3s include the opening cysteine and the closing phenylalanine or tryptophan. The D gene is left open where the match is weak. Only some rows state a clone size, as once, few, many or a class for expanded clones.

J gene	D gene	clone size	V gene	CDR3 DNA	CDR3 protein
TRBJ1-3	NA	NA	TRBV29-1	TGCAGCGCACCCGGGGTATCTGGAAACACCATATATTTT	CSAPGVSGNTIYF
TRBJ1-6	NA	few	TRBV6-5	TGTGCCAGCAGTCCGGACCTACATTCACCCCTCCACTTT	CASSPDLHSPLHF
TRBJ1-2	NA	NA	TRBV30	TGTGCCTGGAGTGTGTGGGAGTGGGGCTACACCTTC	CAWSVWEWGYTF
TRBJ2-5	NA	NA	TRBV7-2	TGTGCCAGCAGCTTTCAGGGCGCAGAGACCCAGTACTTC	CASSFQGAETQYF
TRBJ2-1	NA	few	TRBV7-9	TGTGCCAGCAGTCGCTTTCGGGGGAACTCCTACAATGAGCAGTTCTTC	CASSRFRGNSYNEQFF
TRBJ1-1	TRBD1	few	TRBV11-2	TGTGCCAGCAGCTCCCGGGACAGGGAGGGCACTGAAGCTTTCTTT	CASSSRDREGTEAFF
TRBJ1-1	NA	few	TRBV2	TGTGCCAGCAAAAAGACAGTGAACACTGAAGCTTTCTTT	CASKKTVNTEAFF
TRBJ1-4	NA	few	TRBV2	TGTGCCAGCAGCGACCGACAGAGTAATGAAAAACTGTTTTTT	CASSDRQSNEKLFF
TRBJ2-5	NA	NA	TRBV7-9	TGTGCCAGCTCTAGGGGAGCGCCCCAAGAGACCCAGTACTTC	CASSRGAPQETQYF
TRBJ2-5	NA	few	TRBV5-4	TGTGCCAGCAGCTCGACCCAAGAGACCCAGTACTTC	CASSSTQETQYF
TRBJ2-6	TRBD1	few	TRBV4-2	TGTGCCAGCAGCCTTACGGGACAGGGGGTCTCTCAGTTTGGCTCTGGGGCCAACGTCCTGACTTTC	CASSLTGQGVSQFGSGANVLTF
TRBJ1-2	NA	NA	TRBV5-1	TGCGCCAGCAGCTCCCCCGGGAGTAACTATGGCTACACCTTC	CASSSPGSNYGYTF
TRBJ1-4	NA	few	TRBV7-9	TGTGCCAGCAGAGGGGAGAAAGGAACTAATGAAAAACTGTTTTTT	CASRGEKGTNEKLFF
TRBJ1-2	TRBD1	NA	TRBV4-2	TGTGCCAGCAGCCAAGCTCTGAGACAGGGGGACTATGGCTACACCTTC	CASSQALRQGDYGYTF
TRBJ1-2	TRBD1	NA	TRBV7-2	TGTGCCAGCAGTCTTACCGGGACAGCTAACTATGGCTACACCTTC	CASSLTGTANYGYTF